Below, 3 T cell receptor beta chains from the same sample are listed, as sequenced in a study of molecular identifiers for immune sequencing clone quantification. TCRdb reprocessed the PCR reads with MiXCR, giving one entry per CDR3 protein. The sample lists approximately 590,000 distinct CDR3 sequences; 25% were seen once. Sequencing input: naive CD8+ T cells from blood, with Jurkat cell RNA spiked in. This sample's subset: FACS-sorted CD8+CD4-CCR7+CD45RA+ naive T cells. These receptors all come from a human donor in good health. Some libraries in this study had Jurkat cell RNA spiked in.

The rearrangement joins TRBV5-6 to TRBJ1-2; TRBD1 is a possible D gene (5 bases). Looked up from germline, CDR1 is SGHDT and CDR2 is YYEEEE. Trimming removed 2 bases at V and 8 bases at J, with 16 bases between. The CDR3 is 14 residues long. CDR3 nucleotide sequence: TGTGCCAGCAGCTTAGAGGCAGGGCGGCAAGGCTACACCTTC. It encodes CASSLEAGRQGYTF.

This clonotype was counted only a few times. In DNA form, the CDR3 reads TGCGCCAGCAGCCAGGGACTAGCGGGAGGGCCTCGTTCCTACAATGAGCAGTTCTTC. Its protein is CASSQGLAGGPRSYNEQFF. This sequence joins TRBV4-1 and TRBJ2-1, with 16 bases identical to TRBD2. This CDR3 comprises 19 residues. V lost 3 bases and J lost 1; bases outside the gene matches: 6. Germline-derived CDR1 and CDR2 are MGHRA and YSYEKL.

Concerning this clonotype: A much larger clone lies one base from this, so it may be a read error. This sequence joins TRBV12-5 and TRBJ1-3; D may be TRBD1 (5 bases). The germline V gene encodes CDR1 LGHNT and CDR2 FRNRAP. This CDR3 is built from 15 residues. Trimming took 1 base from V and 2 from J, leaving 9 bases between them. The CDR3 DNA reads as TGTGCTAGTGGTTTGGAGTGGGGCCCTGGAAACACCATATATTTT. Amino acids: CASGLEWGPGNTIYF. Drawing the rest from reference TRBV12-5 and TRBJ1-3, the complete variable domain is DARVTQTPRHKVTEMGQEVTMRCQPILGHNTVFWYRQTMMQGLELLAYFRNRAPLDDSGMPKDRFSAEMPDATLATLKIQPSEPRDSAVYFCASGLEWGPGNTIYFGEGSWLTVV.